This TCR beta chain was profiled in a study of Ad26.COV2.S vaccination and SARS-CoV-2 variants. As for the study in general: Donor allocation was to the COV1001 Ad26.COV2.S trial arm. In the study, Ad26.COV2.S was injected intramuscularly once, or twice 56 days apart. Study observations and caveats: Vaccine recipients and placebo recipients showed similar non-spike TCR breadth. CD8+ and CD4+ T cells specific for spike reportedly responded with substantial breadth after vaccination.

Treatment meaning: some 20 received Ad26.COV2.S at low or high dose, single or two shots; five or six received placebo; per-sample allocation not given. Day 63 after the first injection of vaccine or placebo was the sampling time. With regard to this clone: Antigen: not known.

TCRdb keeps only in-frame clones here, not all; method: immunoSEQ multiplex PCR. The data hold around 350,000 clones, with 70% to 90% observed a single time. Trimming at V came to 2 bases and at J to 4 bases, leaving 4 bases not matched to a gene. CDR1 is MGHRA and CDR2 is YSYEKL in the germline V gene. There are 16 residues in the CDR3. Sequences were derived from peripheral blood, sampled in a trial of Ad26.COV2.S vaccine versus placebo. This chain links TRBV4-1 with TRBJ2-1; 11 positions match TRBD2. This clonotype was obtained from a person aged 18 to 59 who received the Ad26.COV2.S COVID-19 vaccine or a placebo. This CDR3 reads CASSQPASGGYNEQFF. CDR3 nucleotides: TGCGCCAGCAGCCAACCAGCTAGCGGGGGGTACAATGAGCAGTTCTTC.